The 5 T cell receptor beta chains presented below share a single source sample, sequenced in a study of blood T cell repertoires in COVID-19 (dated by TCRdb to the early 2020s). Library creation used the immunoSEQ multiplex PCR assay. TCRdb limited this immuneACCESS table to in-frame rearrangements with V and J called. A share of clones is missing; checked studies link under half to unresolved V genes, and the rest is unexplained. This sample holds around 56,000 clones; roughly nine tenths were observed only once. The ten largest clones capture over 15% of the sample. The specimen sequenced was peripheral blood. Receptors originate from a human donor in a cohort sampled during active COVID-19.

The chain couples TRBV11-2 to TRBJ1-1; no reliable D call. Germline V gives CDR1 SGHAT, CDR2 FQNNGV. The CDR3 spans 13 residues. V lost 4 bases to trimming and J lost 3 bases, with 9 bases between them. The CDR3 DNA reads TGTGCCAGCAGCTACCGCATAGACACTGAAGCTTTCTTT. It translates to CASSYRIDTEAFF. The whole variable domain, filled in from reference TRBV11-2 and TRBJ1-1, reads EAGVAQSPRYKIIEKRQSVAFWCNPISGHATLYWYQQILGQGPKLLIQFQNNGVVDDSQLPKDRFSAERLKGVDSTLKIQPAKLEDSAVYLCASSYRIDTEAFFGQGTRLTVV.

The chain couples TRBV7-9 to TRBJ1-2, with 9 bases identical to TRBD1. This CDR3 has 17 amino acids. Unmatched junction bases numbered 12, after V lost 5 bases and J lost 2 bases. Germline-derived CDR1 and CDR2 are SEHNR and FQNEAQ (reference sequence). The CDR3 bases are TGTGCCAGCAGCGAACCGGGACAGGGTGTTCAAAACTATGGCTACACCTTC. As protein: CASSEPGQGVQNYGYTF. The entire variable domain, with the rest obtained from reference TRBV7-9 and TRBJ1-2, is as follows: DTGVSQNPRHKITKRGQNVTFRCDPISEHNRLYWYRQTLGQGPEFLTYFQNEAQLEKSRLLSDRFSAERPKGSFSTLEIQRTEQGDSAMYLCASSEPGQGVQNYGYTFGSGTRLTVV.

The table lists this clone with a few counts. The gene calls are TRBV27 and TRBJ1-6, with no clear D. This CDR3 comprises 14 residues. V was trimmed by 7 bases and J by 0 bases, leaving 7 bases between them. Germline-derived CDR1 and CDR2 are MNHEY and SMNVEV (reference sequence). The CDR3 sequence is CASTGSSYNSPLHF. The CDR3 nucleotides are TGTGCCAGCACGGGGAGCTCCTATAATTCACCCCTCCACTTT.

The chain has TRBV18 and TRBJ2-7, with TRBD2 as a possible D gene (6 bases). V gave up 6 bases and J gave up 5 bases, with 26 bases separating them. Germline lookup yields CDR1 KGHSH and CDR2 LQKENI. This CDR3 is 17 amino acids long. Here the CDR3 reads CASSPPSRSGRSHEQYF. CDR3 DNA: TGTGCCAGCTCGCCCCCCTCTCGTAGCGGACGAAGTCACGAGCAGTACTTC.

The CDR3 region has the DNA TGTGCCAGCAGCTTAGGGGAAATCAGACTAGTAGACATTCAGTACTTC. Encoded protein: CASSLGEIRLVDIQYF. This chain joins TRBV7-2 and TRBJ2-4; D possibly corresponds to TRBD2 (6 bases). V was shortened by 1 base and J by 8 bases, with 18 bases between the two germline ends. This CDR3 spans 16 amino acids. The germline V gene has CDR1 SGHTA and CDR2 FQGNSA.